The clone carrying this T cell receptor beta chain has a handful of counts. The antigen remains undetermined. This sample stems from a study of T-cell memory formation after mild COVID-19. Study-level points and caveats: Clones which contracted sat mainly in CM and EM if CD4+, and in EMRA if CD8+.

TCRdb processed the 5' RACE reads anew with MiXCR; each CDR3 protein has one entry. The data hold about 470,000 distinct CDR3 sequences, with 18% observed a single time. This CDR3 has 14 residues. Trimming removed 8 bases from V and 4 bases from J, with 16 bases in between. V and J are TRBV12-3 or TRBV12-4 and TRBJ2-3; D is unresolved. This clonotype originated in an adult woman who had mild COVID-19 (a few samples of this study predate the infection). Cell type and time point are not known. Sample: PBMCs or a T cell subset sorted from them (not recorded which). CDR3 in amino acids: CASAYHGSADTQYF. The CDR3 DNA follows: TGTGCCAGCGCCTACCACGGCAGCGCAGATACGCAGTATTTT.